Below, one TCR beta chain is given with its context. No antigen is known for it. Method: immunoSEQ multiplex PCR; TCRdb's copy keeps in-frame clones and lacks some. The table lists hundreds of thousands of clones, around 89% of them singletons. The sample belongs to a study of Ad26.COV2.S vaccination and SARS-CoV-2 variants. Overall study: It was the COV1001 Ad26.COV2.S trial arm that included the donor.

Study results and caveats: It is possible that the TCR breadth and depth analyses underestimated the total T cell responses. Compared with placebo recipients, vaccine recipients had higher spike-specific TCR breadth.

The sample's treatment: some 19 received Ad26.COV2.S at low or high dose, single or two shots; a few received placebo; per-sample allocation not given. Sampling took place 63 days after the first vaccine or placebo injection. The sample in question was peripheral blood, obtained in a trial of Ad26.COV2.S vaccine versus placebo. The TCR sequence derives from a person aged 18-65 years who received the Ad26.COV2.S COVID-19 vaccine or a placebo.

The CDR3 DNA sequence: TGTGCCTGGAGTCTCCCGCACTACGAGCAGTACTTC. Translating it yields CAWSLPHYEQYF. The chain uses TRBV30 and TRBJ2-7; D unclear. Germline V CDR1 and CDR2: GTSNPN, SVGIG (reference sequence). The ends were cut back, 2 bases at V and 3 bases at J, with 8 bases in the middle. The CDR3 contains 12 residues. The variable domain in full, completed from reference TRBV30 and TRBJ2-7, reads SQTIHQWPATLVQPVGSPLSLECTVEGTSNPNLYWYRQAAGRGLQLLFYSVGIGQISSEVPQNLSASRPQDRQFILSSKKLLLSDSGFYLCAWSLPHYEQYFGPGTRLTVT.